This T cell receptor (beta chain) stems from a study of blood T cells in healthy people across ages. Broader study findings: CMV status of donors was not determined, possibly confounding expanded clonotype changes. Conclusively comparing naive with antigen-experienced cells was impossible with unsorted PBMCs.

In germline, CDR1 is DFQATT, CDR2 SNEGSKA (reference sequence). This CDR3 comprises 13 residues. The V end was cut by 6 bases, the J end by 1 base, with 11 bases between. This clonotype was recorded many times. Its target is not known. It was with a sample-barcoded 5' primer and a J-beta primer mix that a second PCR of about 6 to 12 cycles was run. A single record per CDR3 protein comes from TCRdb applying MiXCR to the 5' RACE reads. The table includes 630,000 or so distinct CDR3 sequences, roughly 32% detected once. The rearrangement uses TRBV20-1 and TRBJ2-3, with a weak D call TRBD2 (6 bases). The specimen was blood. This receptor was taken from a woman over 75 in good health. The CDR3 coding sequence is TGCAGTGCCGGGGGAGCGGGCACAGATACGCAGTATTTT. Amino acids: CSAGGAGTDTQYF.